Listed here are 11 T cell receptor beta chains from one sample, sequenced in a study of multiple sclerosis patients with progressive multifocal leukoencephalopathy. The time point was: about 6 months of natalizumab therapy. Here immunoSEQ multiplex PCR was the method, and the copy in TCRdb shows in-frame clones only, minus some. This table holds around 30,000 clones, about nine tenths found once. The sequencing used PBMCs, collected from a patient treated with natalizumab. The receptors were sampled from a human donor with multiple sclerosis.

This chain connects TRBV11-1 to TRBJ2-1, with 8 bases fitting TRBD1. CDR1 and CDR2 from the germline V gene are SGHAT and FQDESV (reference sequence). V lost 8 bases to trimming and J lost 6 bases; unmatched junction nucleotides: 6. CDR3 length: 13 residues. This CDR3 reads CASGDRFGNEQFF. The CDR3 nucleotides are TGTGCCAGCGGGGACAGGTTTGGCAATGAGCAGTTCTTC.

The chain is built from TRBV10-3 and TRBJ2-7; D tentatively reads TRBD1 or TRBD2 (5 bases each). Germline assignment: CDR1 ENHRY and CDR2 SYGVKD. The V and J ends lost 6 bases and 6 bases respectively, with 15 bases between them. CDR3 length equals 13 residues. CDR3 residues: CAIREGDLGEQYF. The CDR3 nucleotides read TGTGCCATCAGAGAAGGGGACCTCGGCGAGCAGTACTTC.

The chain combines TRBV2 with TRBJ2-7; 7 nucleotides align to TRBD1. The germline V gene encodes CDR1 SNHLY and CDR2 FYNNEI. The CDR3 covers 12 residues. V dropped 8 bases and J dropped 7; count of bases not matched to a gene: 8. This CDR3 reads CASQDRAGEQYF. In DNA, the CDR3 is TGTGCCAGCCAAGACAGGGCAGGGGAGCAGTACTTC.

CDR3 sequence reads: CASSPYEGVSGNTIYF. The CDR3 nucleotides read TGTGCCAGCAGCCCTTACGAAGGAGTCTCTGGAAACACCATATATTTT. The V and J genes are TRBV7-9 and TRBJ1-3; D is unresolved. This CDR3 is built from 16 residues. The V and J ends lost 5 bases and 0 bases respectively, with 14 bases between them. Germline V gene data show CDR1 as SEHNR and CDR2 as FQNEAQ (reference sequence).

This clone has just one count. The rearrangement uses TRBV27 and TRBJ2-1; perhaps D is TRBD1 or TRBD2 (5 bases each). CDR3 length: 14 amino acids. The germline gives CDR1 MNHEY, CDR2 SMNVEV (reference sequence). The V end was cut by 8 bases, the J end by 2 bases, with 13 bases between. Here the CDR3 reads CASGGYPTYNEQFF. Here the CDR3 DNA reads TGTGCCAGCGGGGGATACCCTACCTACAATGAGCAGTTCTTC.

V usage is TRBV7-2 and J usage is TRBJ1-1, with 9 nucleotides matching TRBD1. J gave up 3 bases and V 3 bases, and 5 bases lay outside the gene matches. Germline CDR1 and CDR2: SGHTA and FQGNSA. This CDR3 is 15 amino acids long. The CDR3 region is CASSLNRGHDTEAFF. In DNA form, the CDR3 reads TGTGCCAGCAGCTTGAACAGGGGGCATGACACTGAAGCTTTCTTT.

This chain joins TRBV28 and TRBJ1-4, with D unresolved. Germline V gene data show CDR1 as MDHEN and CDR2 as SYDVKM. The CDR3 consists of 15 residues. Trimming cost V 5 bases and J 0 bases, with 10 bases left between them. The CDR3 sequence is CASSPRLATNEKLFF. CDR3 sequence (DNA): TGTGCCAGCAGTCCCCGGCTCGCAACTAATGAAAAACTGTTTTTT.

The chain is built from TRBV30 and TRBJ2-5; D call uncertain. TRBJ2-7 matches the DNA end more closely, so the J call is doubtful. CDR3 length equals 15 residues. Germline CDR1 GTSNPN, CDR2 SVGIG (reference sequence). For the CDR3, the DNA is TGTGCCTGGAGCCAAATAGGCAGGTTGGCCTACGAGCAGTACTTC. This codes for CAWSQIGRLAYEQYF.

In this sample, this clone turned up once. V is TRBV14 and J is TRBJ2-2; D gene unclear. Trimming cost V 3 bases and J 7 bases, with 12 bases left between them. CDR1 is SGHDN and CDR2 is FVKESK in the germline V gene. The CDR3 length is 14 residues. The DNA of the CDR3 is TGTGCCAGCAGCCAGGGTCTCCTCTTCGGGGAGCTGTTTTTT. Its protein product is CASSQGLLFGELFF.

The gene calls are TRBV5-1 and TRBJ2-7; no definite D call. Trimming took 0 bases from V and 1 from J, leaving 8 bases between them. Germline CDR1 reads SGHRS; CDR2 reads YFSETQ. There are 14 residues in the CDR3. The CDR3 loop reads CASSLAVPSYEQYF. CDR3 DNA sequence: TGCGCCAGCAGCTTGGCCGTTCCTTCCTACGAGCAGTACTTC.

Written as DNA, the CDR3 is TGTGCCAGCAGCCCAGAGTTGTGGGACTCTGGAAACACCATATATTTT. It codes for CASSPELWDSGNTIYF. This chain connects TRBV7-6 to TRBJ1-3, with unresolved D. Per germline, CDR1 SGHVS and CDR2 FNYEAQ. V was trimmed by 5 bases and J by 0 bases, leaving 14 bases between them. This CDR3 has 16 amino acids.